This T cell receptor (beta chain) came from a study of PD-L1 blockade in urothelial cancer. This clone appeared a single time. V gave up 2 bases and J gave up 2 bases, with 12 bases separating them. The germline V gene encodes CDR1 MNHEY and CDR2 SMNVEV (reference sequence). The CDR3 is made up of 15 amino acids. The method was immunoSEQ multiplex PCR; TCRdb's version includes in-frame clones alone and lacks a portion of them. This sample has 35,000 to 45,000 clones, with almost 85% found just once. Sampling of each patient yielded between 1 and 8 specimens, collected pretreatment and on-treatment. The receptor was derived from a man between 65 and 85 years old with urothelial cancer. Sample: PBMCs, taken around atezolizumab (anti-PD-L1) treatment. The chain is built from TRBV27 and TRBJ1-2; D remains unclear. The CDR3 protein is CASSLGGVRNYGYTF. CDR3 nucleotide sequence: TGTGCCAGCAGTTTAGGCGGGGTGAGGAACTATGGCTACACCTTC.